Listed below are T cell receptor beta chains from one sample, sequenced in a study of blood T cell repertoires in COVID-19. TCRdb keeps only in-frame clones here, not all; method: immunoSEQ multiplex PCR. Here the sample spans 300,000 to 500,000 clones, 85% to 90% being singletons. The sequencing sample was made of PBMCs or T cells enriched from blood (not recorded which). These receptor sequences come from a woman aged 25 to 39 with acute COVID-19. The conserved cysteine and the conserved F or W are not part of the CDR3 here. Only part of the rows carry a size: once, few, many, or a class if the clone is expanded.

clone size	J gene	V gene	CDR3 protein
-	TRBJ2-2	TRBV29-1	SVEGGQGAGGELF
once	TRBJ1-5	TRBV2	ASSPTDRYNQPQH
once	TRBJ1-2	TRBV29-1	SVSDSPNYGYT
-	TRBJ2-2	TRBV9	ASSPHPGELF
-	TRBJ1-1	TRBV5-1	ASSSQWNTEAF
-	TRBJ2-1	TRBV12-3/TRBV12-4	ASSKTGGEQF
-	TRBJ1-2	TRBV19	ASSHTRTGEGYT
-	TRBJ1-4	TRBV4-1	ASSQIGTPTNEKLF
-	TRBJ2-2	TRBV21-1	ASSKIGYVVTTGREDRGAV
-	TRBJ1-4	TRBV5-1	ASSREGTNEKLF
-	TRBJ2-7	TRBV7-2	ASSVTSSGADEQY
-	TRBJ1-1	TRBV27	ASRRFRVTEAF
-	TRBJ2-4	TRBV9	ASSASGVAKNIQY
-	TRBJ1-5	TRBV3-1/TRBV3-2	ASSQGASNQPQH
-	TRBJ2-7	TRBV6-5	ASSYRGTVGEQY
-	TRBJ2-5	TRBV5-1	ASSAGPRVAYETQY
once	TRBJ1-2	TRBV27	ASSLSAAVAEINSYT
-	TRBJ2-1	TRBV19	ASRDGQTPYNEQF
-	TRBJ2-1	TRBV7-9	ASSIDRVYNEQF
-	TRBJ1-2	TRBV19	AASSGWGSKYGYT
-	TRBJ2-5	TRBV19	ASRSRGLETQY
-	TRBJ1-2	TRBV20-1	SASNPGGNYGYT
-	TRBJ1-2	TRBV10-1	ASSAQPNYGYT
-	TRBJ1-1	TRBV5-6	ASSSSGVWIGNTEAF
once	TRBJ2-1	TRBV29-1	SVSISGGANEQF
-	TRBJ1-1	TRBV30	AWDRENTEAF
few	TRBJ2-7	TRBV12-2	ASRPPLAIPFYEQY
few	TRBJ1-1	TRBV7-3	ASSLSGARNTEAF
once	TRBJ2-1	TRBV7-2	ASRLGQNNEQF
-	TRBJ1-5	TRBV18	ASSPPSRQPQH
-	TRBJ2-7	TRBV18	ASSPRGGWEQY
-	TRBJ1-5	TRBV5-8	ASSLGGQGRQPQH
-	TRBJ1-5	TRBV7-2	ASSEYGVSQPQH
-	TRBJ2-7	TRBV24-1	ATSDSRGLSEQY
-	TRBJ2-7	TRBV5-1	ASSLWDISPGRSYEQY
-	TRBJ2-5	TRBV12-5	ASGAPGLGFETQY
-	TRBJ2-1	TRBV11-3	ASSKRLAGAYNEQF
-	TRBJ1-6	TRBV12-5	ASGLGTGSSPLH
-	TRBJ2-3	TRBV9	ASTRFSGGLSTDTQY
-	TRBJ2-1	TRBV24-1	ATSDYRVGNEQF
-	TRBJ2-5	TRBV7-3	ASSPIGAPPGHEETQY
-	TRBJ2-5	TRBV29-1	SVGPQETQY
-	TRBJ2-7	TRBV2	ATRIGTGGYEQY
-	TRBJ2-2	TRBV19	ATRTQNTGELF
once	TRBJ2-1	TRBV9	ASSSTQGRDEQF
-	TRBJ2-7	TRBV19	ASSASLNYEQY
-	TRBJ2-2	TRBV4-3	ASSQDQGIAGELF
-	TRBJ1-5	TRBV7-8	ASSFTAGGGGQPQH
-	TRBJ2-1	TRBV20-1	QTQAKF
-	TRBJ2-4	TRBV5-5	ASSLGQGPNIQY
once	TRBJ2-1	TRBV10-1	ASNPGQGNNEQF
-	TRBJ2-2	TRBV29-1	SVGTSGASNTGELF
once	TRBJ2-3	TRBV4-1	ASSQPVSGDRDTQY
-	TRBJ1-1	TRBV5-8	ASSPDRFTEAF
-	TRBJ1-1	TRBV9	ASSPNGGVNTEAF
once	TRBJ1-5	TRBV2	ASTGAGGNQPQH
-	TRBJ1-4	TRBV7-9	ASSLTMTNEKLF
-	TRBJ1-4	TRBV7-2	ASSSTGVRNEKLF